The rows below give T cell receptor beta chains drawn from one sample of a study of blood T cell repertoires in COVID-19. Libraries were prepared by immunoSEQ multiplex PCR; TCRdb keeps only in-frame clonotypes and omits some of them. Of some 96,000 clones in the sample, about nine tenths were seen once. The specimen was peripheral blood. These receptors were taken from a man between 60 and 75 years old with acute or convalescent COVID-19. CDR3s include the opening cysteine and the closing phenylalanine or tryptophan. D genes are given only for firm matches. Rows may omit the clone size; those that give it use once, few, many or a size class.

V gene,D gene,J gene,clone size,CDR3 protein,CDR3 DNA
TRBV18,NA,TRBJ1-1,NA,CASSPSTPGRGTEAFF,TGTGCCAGCTCACCGTCGACTCCCGGGCGGGGCACTGAAGCTTTCTTT
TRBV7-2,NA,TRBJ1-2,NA,CASSPGRGDGYTF,TGTGCCAGCAGCCCCGGTAGGGGCGATGGCTACACCTTC
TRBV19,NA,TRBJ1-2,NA,CASSFRGASNYGYTF,TGTGCCAGTAGTTTCCGCGGCGCGTCGAACTATGGCTACACCTTC
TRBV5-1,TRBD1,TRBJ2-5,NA,CASSLGTGGEETQYF,TGCGCCAGCAGCTTGGGGACAGGGGGTGAAGAGACCCAGTACTTC
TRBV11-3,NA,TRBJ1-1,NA,CASSENQNTEAFF,TGTGCCAGCAGCGAGAATCAGAACACTGAAGCTTTCTTT
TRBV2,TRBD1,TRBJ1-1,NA,CASSGDRRAFF,TGTGCCAGCAGTGGGGACAGGAGGGCTTTCTTT
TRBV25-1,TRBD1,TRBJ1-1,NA,CASSDPRRGPMNTEAFF,TGTGCCAGCAGTGACCCACGCAGGGGGCCTATGAACACTGAAGCTTTCTTT
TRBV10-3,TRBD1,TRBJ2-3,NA,CAIQRARGPDTQYF,TGTGCCATCCAGAGGGCCAGGGGGCCAGATACGCAGTATTTT
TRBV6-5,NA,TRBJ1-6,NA,CASSYSGGLYSPLHF,TGTGCCAGCAGTTACTCGGGGGGTCTTTATTCACCCCTCCACTTT
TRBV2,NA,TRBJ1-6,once,CASRALTEYNSPLHF,TGTGCCAGCAGGGCTCTGACAGAGTATAATTCACCCCTCCACTTT
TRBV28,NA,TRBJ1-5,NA,CASSASGVGNQPQHF,TGTGCCAGCAGTGCCTCAGGGGTAGGTAATCAGCCCCAGCATTTT
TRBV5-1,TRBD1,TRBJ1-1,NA,CASRYAQGAGTEAFF,TGCGCCAGCCGCTACGCTCAGGGGGCGGGCACTGAAGCTTTCTTT
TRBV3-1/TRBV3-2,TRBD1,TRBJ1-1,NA,CASSPRLGQAEAFF,TGTGCCAGCAGCCCACGCCTAGGACAGGCTGAAGCTTTCTTT
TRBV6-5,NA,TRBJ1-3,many,CASSGSGNTIYF,TGTGCCAGCAGCGGCTCTGGAAACACCATATATTTT
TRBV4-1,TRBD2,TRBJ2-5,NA,CASSRRTSGGQETQYF,TGCGCCAGCAGCCGCCGGACTAGCGGGGGGCAAGAGACCCAGTACTTC
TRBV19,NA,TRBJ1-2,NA,CASSISNPGGPGGYTF,TGTGCCAGTAGTATCAGTAATCCTGGAGGGCCTGGTGGCTACACCTTC
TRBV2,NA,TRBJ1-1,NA,CASSESVAEAFF,TGTGCCAGCAGTGAATCGGTGGCTGAAGCTTTCTTT
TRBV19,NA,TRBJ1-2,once,CASSTQGIYGYTF,TGTGCCAGTAGTACCCAGGGTATCTATGGCTACACCTTC
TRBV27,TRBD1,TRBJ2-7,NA,CASSPRGYLRQYF,TGTGCCAGCAGTCCCAGGGGGTACCTAAGGCAGTACTTC
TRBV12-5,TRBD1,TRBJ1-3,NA,CASGLDTGAGGNTIYF,TGTGCTAGTGGTTTGGATACAGGGGCCGGGGGAAACACCATATATTTT
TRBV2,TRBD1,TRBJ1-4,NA,CASRRDSPSEKLFF,TGTGCCAGCAGGAGGGACAGCCCTAGCGAAAAACTGTTTTTT
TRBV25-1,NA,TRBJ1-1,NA,CASSDNRRMNTEAFF,TGTGCCAGCAGTGATAACAGGAGAATGAACACTGAAGCTTTCTTT
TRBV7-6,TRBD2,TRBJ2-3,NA,CASSLLAGLRTDTQYF,TGTGCCAGCAGCTTGTTAGCGGGGCTCCGCACAGATACGCAGTATTTT
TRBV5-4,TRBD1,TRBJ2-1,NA,CASSFPGGRNEQFF,TGTGCCAGCAGCTTTCCAGGGGGCCGCAATGAGCAGTTCTTC
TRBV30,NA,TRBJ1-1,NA,CAQAENTEAFF,TGTGCCCAGGCAGAAAACACTGAAGCTTTCTTT
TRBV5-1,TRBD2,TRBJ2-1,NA,CASSQGLAGGYNEQFF,TGCGCCAGCAGCCAAGGACTAGCGGGGGGTTACAATGAGCAGTTCTTC
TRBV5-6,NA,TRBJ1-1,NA,CASSRDYPRNTEAFF,TGTGCCAGCAGCCGGGATTACCCGAGGAACACTGAAGCTTTCTTT
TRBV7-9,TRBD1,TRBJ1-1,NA,CASSSDRVNTEAFF,TGTGCCAGCAGCTCGGACAGGGTCAACACTGAAGCTTTCTTT
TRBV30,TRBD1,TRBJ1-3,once,CAWGTGRNTIYF,TGTGCCTGGGGGACAGGGCGAAACACCATATATTTT
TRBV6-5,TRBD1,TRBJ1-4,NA,CASSSGTGTGTEKLFF,TGTGCCAGCAGTTCCGGAACCGGGACAGGAACTGAAAAACTGTTTTTT
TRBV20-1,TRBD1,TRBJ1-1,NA,CSASQGATEAFF,TGCAGTGCTAGTCAGGGGGCCACTGAAGCTTTCTTT
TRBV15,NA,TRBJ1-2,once,CATSRGTGRGRDNYGYTF,TGTGCCACCAGCAGGGGGACTGGGAGGGGAAGGGATAACTATGGCTACACCTTC
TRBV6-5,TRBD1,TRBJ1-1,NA,CASSKYRGTEAFF,TGTGCCAGCAGTAAATACAGGGGAACTGAAGCTTTCTTT
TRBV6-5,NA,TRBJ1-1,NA,CAVGGGTEAFF,TGTGCCGTTGGGGGCGGCACTGAAGCTTTCTTT
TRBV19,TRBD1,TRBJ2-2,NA,CASSITGGNTGELFF,TGTGCCAGTAGTATAACAGGGGGAAACACCGGGGAGCTGTTTTTT
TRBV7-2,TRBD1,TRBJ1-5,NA,CASRRTGSSQPQHF,TGTGCCAGCAGGAGGACAGGGAGCAGCCAGCCCCAGCATTTT
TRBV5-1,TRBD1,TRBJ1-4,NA,CASSPSTGPEGEKLFF,TGCGCCAGCAGCCCCTCGACAGGGCCAGAGGGGGAAAAACTGTTTTTT
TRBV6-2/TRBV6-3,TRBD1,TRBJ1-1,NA,CASSYWDSITEAFF,TGTGCCAGCAGTTACTGGGACAGTATCACTGAAGCTTTCTTT
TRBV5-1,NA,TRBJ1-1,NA,CASSLVSVWGDTEAFF,TGCGCCAGCAGCTTGGTATCAGTATGGGGGGACACTGAAGCTTTCTTT
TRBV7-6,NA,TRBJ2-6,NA,CASSFQDSGANVLTF,TGTGCCAGCAGCTTCCAGGACTCTGGGGCCAACGTCCTGACTTTC
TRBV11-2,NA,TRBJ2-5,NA,CASRTTGLETQYF,TGTGCCAGCAGAACAACAGGGCTAGAGACCCAGTACTTC
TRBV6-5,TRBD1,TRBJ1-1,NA,CASRDRAMNTEAFF,TGTGCCAGCAGGGACAGGGCCATGAACACTGAAGCTTTCTTT
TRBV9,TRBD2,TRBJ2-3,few,CASSRGGARTDTQYF,TGTGCCAGCAGCCGCGGGGGTGCCCGGACAGATACGCAGTATTTT
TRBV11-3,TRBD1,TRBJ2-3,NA,CASSLEGTGTTDTQYF,TGTGCCAGCAGCTTAGAGGGGACAGGGACAACAGATACGCAGTATTTT
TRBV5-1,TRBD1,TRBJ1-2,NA,CASRSGTGGGYTF,TGCGCCAGCAGGTCCGGGACAGGGGGTGGCTACACCTTC
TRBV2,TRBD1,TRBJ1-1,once,CASSIPDRGFPEAFF,TGTGCCAGCAGTATCCCCGACAGGGGGTTTCCTGAAGCTTTCTTT
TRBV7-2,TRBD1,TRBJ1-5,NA,CASRGGTGGVQPQHF,TGTGCCAGCAGGGGGGGGACAGGAGGTGTTCAGCCCCAGCATTTT